Here is one T cell receptor (beta chain) with its context. The antigen is not known. The sample comes from a study of shared clonotypes between healthy human individuals. Broader study findings: All-four-donor shared clonotypes had higher generation probabilities than non-shared clonotypes did.

The V end was cut by 6 bases, the J end by 4 bases, with 12 bases between. The CDR3 is 13 residues long. The V gene's germline CDR1 is SNHLY and CDR2 FYNNEI. Source study methods: ImmunoSEQ junction-only sequences lacked quality scores, so their filtering differed. Only in-frame clones appear in the TCRdb table, and some are missing; sequencing was by immunoSEQ multiplex PCR. V and J calls and clone size are copied from that table; D and trimming were computed from the DNA. The table shows fewer than 2.5 million clones, with more than 85% occurring only once. Sequences were obtained from naive CD4+ T cells from PBMCs. Subset meaning: CD45RA+ positively selected. The chain carries TRBV2 and TRBJ1-1, with D possibly TRBD1 on 5 matching bases. The source is a man in his late teens or twenties in good health. Some clones in this sample may be carry-over from other donors' samples. CDR3 DNA sequence: TGTGCCAGCAGCCCTGAGGGGACCACTGAAGCTTTCTTT. This codes for CASSPEGTTEAFF. The complete variable domain, with remaining parts taken from reference TRBV2 and TRBJ1-1, reads EPEVTQTPSHQVTQMGQEVILRCVPISNHLYFYWYRQILGQKVEFLVSFYNNEISEKSEIFDDQFSVERPDGSNFTLKIRSTKLEDSAMYFCASSPEGTTEAFFGQGTRLTVV.